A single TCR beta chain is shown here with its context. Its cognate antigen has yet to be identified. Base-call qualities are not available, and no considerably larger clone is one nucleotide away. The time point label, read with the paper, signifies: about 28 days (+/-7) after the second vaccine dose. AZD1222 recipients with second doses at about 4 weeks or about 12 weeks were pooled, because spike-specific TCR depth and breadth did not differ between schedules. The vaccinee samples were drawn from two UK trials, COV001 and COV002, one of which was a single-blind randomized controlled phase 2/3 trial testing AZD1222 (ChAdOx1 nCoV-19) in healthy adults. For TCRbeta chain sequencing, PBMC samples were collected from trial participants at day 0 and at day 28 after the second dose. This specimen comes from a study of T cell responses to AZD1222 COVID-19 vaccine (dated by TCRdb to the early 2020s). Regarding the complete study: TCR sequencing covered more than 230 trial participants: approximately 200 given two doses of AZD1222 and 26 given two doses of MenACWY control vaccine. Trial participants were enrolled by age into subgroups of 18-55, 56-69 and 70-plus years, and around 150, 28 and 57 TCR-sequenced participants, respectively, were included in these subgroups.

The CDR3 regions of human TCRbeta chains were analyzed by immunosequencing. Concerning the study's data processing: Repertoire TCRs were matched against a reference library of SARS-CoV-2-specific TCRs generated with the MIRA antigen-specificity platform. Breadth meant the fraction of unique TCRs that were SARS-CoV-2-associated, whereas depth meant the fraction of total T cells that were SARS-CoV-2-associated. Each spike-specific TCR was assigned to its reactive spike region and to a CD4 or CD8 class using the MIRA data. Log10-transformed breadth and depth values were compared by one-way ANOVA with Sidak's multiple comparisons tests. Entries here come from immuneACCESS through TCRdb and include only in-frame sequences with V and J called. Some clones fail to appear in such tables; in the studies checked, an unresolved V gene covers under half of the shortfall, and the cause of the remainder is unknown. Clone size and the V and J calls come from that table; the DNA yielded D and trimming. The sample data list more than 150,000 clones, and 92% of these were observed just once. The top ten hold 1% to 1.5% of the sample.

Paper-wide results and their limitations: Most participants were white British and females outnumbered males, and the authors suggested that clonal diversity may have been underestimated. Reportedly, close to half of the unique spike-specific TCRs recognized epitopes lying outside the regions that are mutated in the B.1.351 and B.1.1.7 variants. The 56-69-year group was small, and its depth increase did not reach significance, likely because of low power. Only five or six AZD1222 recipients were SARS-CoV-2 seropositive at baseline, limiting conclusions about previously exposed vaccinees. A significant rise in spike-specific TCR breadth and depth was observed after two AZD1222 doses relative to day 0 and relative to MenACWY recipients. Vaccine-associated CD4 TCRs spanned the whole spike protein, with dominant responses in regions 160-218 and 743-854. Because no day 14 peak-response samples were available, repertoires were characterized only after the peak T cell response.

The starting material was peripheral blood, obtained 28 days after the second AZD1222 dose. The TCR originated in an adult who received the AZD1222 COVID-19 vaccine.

The DNA is as follows: TGTGCCAGCAGCTCCCGCCCCGCATACAATGAGCAGTTCTTC. It specifies CASSSRPAYNEQFF. The V and J genes are TRBV7-3 and TRBJ2-1, with the D gene uncertain. Trimming takes 4 bases from V and 4 bases from J, and the germline ends sit 11 bases apart. The CDR3 numbers 14 residues from cysteine through phenylalanine. CDR3 DNA is the only sequence kept; it has 42 bases, read in frame from the first base. CDR1 and CDR2 were assigned from the germline V gene as SGHTA and FQGTGA.